This T cell receptor (beta chain) was captured in a study of cytomegalovirus exposure and HLA in healthy donors. Findings and caveats of the study: Reports credit the classifier with highly specific, highly sensitive diagnosis of cytomegalovirus status. Across donors, presence/absence analyses took sequencing depth to be roughly uniform. Immune exposure data for these donors was limited to CMV serostatus.

V gave up 0 bases and J gave up 8 bases, with 14 bases separating them. CDR3 length: 15 amino acids. CDR1 and CDR2 from the germline V gene are LNHNV and YYDKDF (reference sequence). Healthy bone marrow donors formed the donor group. This PCR relied on a set of 60 Vbeta primers and 13 Jbeta primers. TCRdb keeps only in-frame clones here, not all; method: immunoSEQ multiplex PCR. The table records roughly 100,000 clones, under 85% of them present only once. A word on this clone: The antigen is unknown.

Sequencing was carried out using PBMCs. V gene TRBV15 combines with J gene TRBJ2-4; tentatively, D is TRBD1 (6 bases). The sequence derives from a man aged 30 to 39 in good health and CMV-seronegative. The CDR3 region has the DNA TGTGCCACCAGCAGAGATATGAGGGGGTGGGACATTCAGTACTTC. Encoded protein: CATSRDMRGWDIQYF.